Following are 8 T cell receptor beta chains from one sample sequenced in a study of blood T cell repertoires in COVID-19. The assay was immunoSEQ multiplex PCR, and TCRdb's table has in-frame clones only and misses some. Of some 200,000 clones in the sample, 80% to 90% were seen once. The sample was peripheral blood. The receptors derive from a woman aged 60-75 years with COVID-19, enrolled during active disease.

V is TRBV19 and J is TRBJ1-6; TRBD1 is a possible D gene (6 bases). The CDR3 has 14 residues. V was cut by 7 bases and J by 5 bases, with 12 bases left in between. The germline CDR1 and CDR2 sequences are LNHDA and SQIVND (reference sequence). The CDR3 loop reads CASTGTTNNSPLHF. The CDR3, as DNA: TGTGCCAGTACCGGGACAACCAATAATTCACCCCTCCACTTT.

The chain recombines TRBV28 with TRBJ2-5; D is possibly TRBD1 (6 bases). V was trimmed by 5 bases and J by 5 bases, leaving 21 bases between them. The germline gives CDR1 MDHEN, CDR2 SYDVKM. CDR3 length equals 16 residues. DNA for the CDR3: TGTGCCAGCAGTCACGCCGCAGGGGTAACAGGGGAGACCCAGTACTTC. Protein: CASSHAAGVTGETQYF.

The chain links TRBV18 to TRBJ2-3; D is perhaps TRBD2 (5 bases). This CDR3 has 13 residues. The germline V gene encodes CDR1 KGHSH and CDR2 LQKENI. Trimming took 3 bases from V and 5 from J, leaving 9 bases between them. The CDR3 coding sequence is TGTGCCAGCTCACCTCCGGGGATAGATACGCAGTATTTT. Translation gives CASSPPGIDTQYF.

The chain recombines TRBV5-1 with TRBJ2-5; 7 nucleotides agree with TRBD2. The CDR3 is made up of 13 amino acids. The germline gives CDR1 SGHRS, CDR2 YFSETQ. The trim removed 4 bases at V and 5 bases at J, leaving 5 bases unmatched. The CDR3 DNA reads TGCGCCAGCAGCCCCCGGGGGGATGAGACCCAGTACTTC. Translation: CASSPRGDETQYF.

This clone was seen once. As DNA, the CDR3 is TGCAGTGTGAGCGGGAACACTGAAGCTTTCTTT. Amino acids: CSVSGNTEAFF. The V and J genes are TRBV20-1 and TRBJ1-1; D remains unclear. The V gene lost 7 bases and the J gene lost 1 base, with 7 bases spanning the gap. This CDR3 comprises 11 residues. Germline CDR1 and CDR2: DFQATT and SNEGSKA (reference sequence).

This chain uses TRBV28 with TRBJ2-2; 13 nucleotides match TRBD2. The CDR3 has 17 residues. Germline V gene lookup returns CDR1 MDHEN and CDR2 SYDVKM. V trimming: 6 bases; J trimming: 1 base; junction bases outside the gene matches: 5. CDR3 DNA sequence: TGTGCCAGCAGGAGACGGACTAGCGGGAGGAACACCGGGGAGCTGTTTTTT. It is translated as CASRRRTSGRNTGELFF.

This sequence joins TRBV28 and TRBJ2-1; D unclear. This CDR3 has 13 amino acids. Trimming shortened V by 2 bases and J by 4 bases, and 6 bases separated the two germline ends. Germline loops: CDR1 MDHEN, CDR2 SYDVKM. CDR3 in amino acids: CASSLRGYNEQFF. CDR3 coding DNA: TGTGCCAGCAGTTTACGCGGTTACAATGAGCAGTTCTTC. Together with reference TRBV28 and TRBJ2-1, the CDR3 gives the full variable domain: DVKVTQSSRYLVKRTGEKVFLECVQDMDHENMFWYRQDPGLGLRLIYFSYDVKMKEKGDIPEGYSVSREKKERFSLILESASTNQTSMYLCASSLRGYNEQFFGPGTRLTVL.

This sequence joins TRBV11-3 and TRBJ2-1, with 7 bases matching TRBD1. This CDR3 contains 16 residues. CDR1 is SGHNT and CDR2 is YENEEA in the germline V gene. Losses at the gene ends were 0 bases for V and 4 bases for J; bases not matched to a gene: 6. In DNA, the CDR3 is TGTGCCAGCAGCTTAGACGCGGCCAGGGGGTACAATGAGCAGTTCTTC. As protein: CASSLDAARGYNEQFF.